Given below is one T cell receptor beta chain in context. TCRdb's copy holds only in-frame clones and misses some; the assay was immunoSEQ multiplex PCR. The sample contains over 200,000 clones, approximately 87% of which appear only once. This entry belongs to a study of cytomegalovirus exposure and HLA in healthy donors. Germline-derived CDR1 and CDR2 are LNHDA and SQIVND (reference sequence). This CDR3 has 12 residues. Trimming removed 5 bases at V and 1 base at J, with 5 bases between. The TCR originated in a woman between 18 and 29 years old in good health and CMV-seronegative. The chain recombines TRBV19 with TRBJ1-1; D remains ambiguous. The source material was PBMCs. CDR3: CASSVQNTEAFF. CDR3 bases: TGTGCCAGTAGTGTACAGAACACTGAAGCTTTCTTT. The full variable domain, with the rest looked up from reference TRBV19 and TRBJ1-1, is DGGITQSPKYLFRKEGQNVTLSCEQNLNHDAMYWYRQDPGQGLRLIYYSQIVNDFQKGDIAEGYSVSREKKESFPLTVTSAQKNPTAFYLCASSVQNTEAFFGQGTRLTVV.